The rows below give T cell receptor beta chains drawn from one sample of a study of regulatory T cells in long-lasting Graves disease. TCRdb processed the multiplex PCR reads anew with MiXCR; each CDR3 protein has one entry. The data hold about 220,000 distinct CDR3 sequences, with approximately 18% observed a single time. These same records also appear under a second study, on T cells in Graves' hyperthyroidism and ophthalmopathy.

This material consisted of peripheral blood mononuclear cells (PBMCs), taken at new diagnosis, from a patient treated with antithyroid drugs. The receptors originated from a woman under 40 with Graves disease. Each CDR3 is given with its conserved first and last residue. Fields, in order: D gene, clone size, J gene, V gene, CDR3 protein, CDR3 DNA. The D gene is left open where the match is weak. A row's size may be missing; if present it is once, few, many or a size class.

d_gene: .; abundance: .; j_gene: TRBJ1-3; v_gene: TRBV9; CDR3aa: CASSVFPGNTIYF; CDR3nt: TGTGCCAGCAGCGTATTCCCCGGAAACACCATATATTTT
d_gene: .; abundance: .; j_gene: TRBJ1-1; v_gene: TRBV30; CDR3aa: CAWSEQGPLYNTEAFF; CDR3nt: TGTGCCTGGAGTGAACAGGGTCCCCTGTATAACACTGAAGCTTTCTTT
d_gene: .; abundance: many; j_gene: TRBJ2-2; v_gene: TRBV19; CDR3aa: CASSIAKVTGELFF; CDR3nt: TGTGCCAGTAGTATAGCGAAGGTCACCGGGGAGCTGTTTTTT
d_gene: TRBD1; abundance: many; j_gene: TRBJ1-1; v_gene: TRBV4-1; CDR3aa: CASRHPGQGRSEAFF; CDR3nt: TGCGCCAGCAGGCACCCGGGACAGGGGAGGTCTGAAGCTTTCTTT
d_gene: TRBD2; abundance: many; j_gene: TRBJ2-1; v_gene: TRBV20-1; CDR3aa: CSASPPSGRADEQFF; CDR3nt: TGCAGTGCTAGCCCCCCTAGCGGGAGGGCCGATGAGCAGTTCTTC
d_gene: .; abundance: .; j_gene: TRBJ2-7; v_gene: TRBV7-8; CDR3aa: CASSLAQRGSKGSYEQYF; CDR3nt: TGTGCCAGCAGCTTAGCACAAAGGGGATCCAAGGGGTCCTACGAGCAGTACTTC
d_gene: .; abundance: many; j_gene: TRBJ1-6; v_gene: TRBV27; CDR3aa: CASSPLGSPLHF; CDR3nt: TGTGCCAGCAGTCCACTGGGTTCACCCCTCCACTTT
d_gene: TRBD1; abundance: few; j_gene: TRBJ1-3; v_gene: TRBV5-6; CDR3aa: CASSSDRGPQIYSGNTIYF; CDR3nt: TGTGCCAGCAGCTCGGACAGGGGTCCTCAAATCTACTCTGGAAACACCATATATTTT
d_gene: TRBD1; abundance: once; j_gene: TRBJ2-2; v_gene: TRBV27; CDR3aa: CASSLETGTGLSGELFF; CDR3nt: TGTGCCAGCAGTTTAGAGACCGGGACAGGGCTGTCCGGGGAGCTGTTTTTT
d_gene: .; abundance: .; j_gene: TRBJ2-7; v_gene: TRBV2; CDR3aa: CASKGRGRHEQYF; CDR3nt: TGTGCCAGCAAGGGAAGGGGGAGGCACGAGCAGTACTTC
d_gene: .; abundance: many; j_gene: TRBJ2-7; v_gene: TRBV20-1; CDR3aa: CSAEHQTGSEQYF; CDR3nt: TGCAGTGCCGAACACCAGACGGGGTCCGAGCAGTACTTC
d_gene: TRBD2; abundance: many; j_gene: TRBJ2-3; v_gene: TRBV27; CDR3aa: CASSSTSGRWGSPYTQYF; CDR3nt: TGTGCCAGCAGCTCTACTAGCGGGAGATGGGGGTCCCCTTATACGCAGTATTTT
d_gene: TRBD2; abundance: many; j_gene: TRBJ2-4; v_gene: TRBV28; CDR3aa: CASSTASGGVGNIQYF; CDR3nt: TGTGCCAGCAGTACAGCTAGCGGGGGGGTGGGAAACATTCAGTACTTC
d_gene: TRBD1; abundance: once; j_gene: TRBJ1-1; v_gene: TRBV7-8; CDR3aa: CASSLEPGQLEAFF; CDR3nt: TGTGCCAGCAGCTTAGAACCGGGACAGCTAGAAGCTTTCTTT
d_gene: TRBD1; abundance: many; j_gene: TRBJ1-4; v_gene: TRBV6-1; CDR3aa: CASSEFRTGGEKLFF; CDR3nt: TGTGCCAGCAGTGAATTTAGGACAGGGGGTGAAAAACTGTTTTTT
d_gene: .; abundance: few; j_gene: TRBJ2-2; v_gene: TRBV2; CDR3aa: CASSDQRPNTGELFF; CDR3nt: TGTGCCAGCAGTGACCAGCGGCCAAACACCGGGGAGCTGTTTTTT
d_gene: TRBD2; abundance: many; j_gene: TRBJ2-7; v_gene: TRBV19; CDR3aa: CARGGLAGDSYEQYF; CDR3nt: TGTGCCAGGGGCGGACTAGCGGGCGACTCCTACGAGCAGTACTTC
d_gene: TRBD1; abundance: many; j_gene: TRBJ1-4; v_gene: TRBV2; CDR3aa: CASAKEDRVPEKLFF; CDR3nt: TGTGCCAGCGCTAAAGAAGACAGGGTGCCTGAAAAACTGTTTTTT
d_gene: .; abundance: many; j_gene: TRBJ1-1; v_gene: TRBV12-3/TRBV12-4; CDR3aa: CASKGQALNTEAFF; CDR3nt: TGTGCCAGCAAGGGTCAGGCCCTGAACACTGAAGCTTTCTTT
d_gene: .; abundance: many; j_gene: TRBJ1-5; v_gene: TRBV20-1; CDR3aa: CSAAQGVGNQPQHF; CDR3nt: TGCAGTGCTGCACAGGGAGTTGGCAATCAGCCCCAGCATTTT
d_gene: .; abundance: few; j_gene: TRBJ2-3; v_gene: TRBV20-1; CDR3aa: CSARELAGNTQYF; CDR3nt: TGCAGTGCTAGAGAGTTGGCGGGTAATACGCAGTATTTT
d_gene: .; abundance: many; j_gene: TRBJ2-7; v_gene: TRBV20-1; CDR3aa: CSASPAGTSYEQYF; CDR3nt: TGCAGTGCTAGCCCTGCCGGGACTTCCTACGAGCAGTACTTC
d_gene: .; abundance: many; j_gene: TRBJ2-5; v_gene: TRBV6-1; CDR3aa: CASSPPGGQYF; CDR3nt: TGTGCCAGCAGCCCCCCAGGTGGCCAGTACTTC
d_gene: .; abundance: .; j_gene: TRBJ2-1; v_gene: TRBV28; CDR3aa: CAITLASYNGQFF; CDR3nt: TGTGCCATTACGCTAGCGTCCTACAATGGGCAGTTCTTC
d_gene: .; abundance: .; j_gene: TRBJ2-3; v_gene: TRBV4-1; CDR3aa: CASSIRAGESTDTQYF; CDR3nt: TGCGCCAGCAGCATCAGGGCAGGGGAAAGCACAGATACGCAGTATTTT
d_gene: .; abundance: many; j_gene: TRBJ1-5; v_gene: TRBV28; CDR3aa: CASSPIRAGLDQPQHF; CDR3nt: TGTGCCAGCAGTCCTATTCGAGCGGGGTTGGATCAGCCCCAGCATTTT
d_gene: .; abundance: .; j_gene: TRBJ2-4; v_gene: TRBV29-1; CDR3aa: CSALGYINIQYF; CDR3nt: TGCAGCGCCTTAGGGTACATTAACATTCAGTACTTC
d_gene: TRBD1; abundance: many; j_gene: TRBJ1-3; v_gene: TRBV7-2; CDR3aa: CASSPGTGGYGNTIYF; CDR3nt: TGTGCCAGCAGCCCTGGGACAGGGGGCTATGGAAACACCATATATTTT
d_gene: .; abundance: many; j_gene: TRBJ1-1; v_gene: TRBV12-3/TRBV12-4; CDR3aa: CASRSGENTEAFF; CDR3nt: TGTGCCAGCAGGTCGGGCGAGAACACTGAAGCTTTCTTT
d_gene: TRBD2; abundance: few; j_gene: TRBJ2-1; v_gene: TRBV20-1; CDR3aa: CSATMGLAGGGNEQFF; CDR3nt: TGCAGTGCGACAATGGGACTAGCGGGAGGGGGCAATGAGCAGTTCTTC
d_gene: TRBD2; abundance: .; j_gene: TRBJ2-7; v_gene: TRBV11-1; CDR3aa: CASTPIAGSYEQYF; CDR3nt: TGTGCCAGCACCCCAATAGCGGGCTCCTACGAGCAGTACTTC
d_gene: .; abundance: many; j_gene: TRBJ1-5; v_gene: TRBV10-3; CDR3aa: CAISESSTLGQPQHF; CDR3nt: TGTGCCATCAGTGAGTCGTCCACGCTCGGTCAGCCCCAGCATTTT
d_gene: .; abundance: many; j_gene: TRBJ2-3; v_gene: TRBV27; CDR3aa: CASSFYPPGGGGDTQYF; CDR3nt: TGTGCCAGCAGTTTTTACCCACCAGGGGGCGGGGGAGATACGCAGTATTTT
d_gene: TRBD1; abundance: many; j_gene: TRBJ1-2; v_gene: TRBV27; CDR3aa: CASSRGQGGLYGYTF; CDR3nt: TGTGCCAGCAGTCGGGGACAGGGAGGGCTTTATGGCTACACCTTC
d_gene: TRBD1; abundance: .; j_gene: TRBJ1-2; v_gene: TRBV7-9; CDR3aa: CASSDSDRVGYGYTF; CDR3nt: TGTGCCAGCAGCGATTCGGACAGGGTGGGCTATGGCTACACCTTC
d_gene: .; abundance: many; j_gene: TRBJ2-1; v_gene: TRBV5-1; CDR3aa: CASYELQGGDEQFF; CDR3nt: TGCGCCAGCTACGAGCTACAGGGGGGGGATGAGCAGTTCTTC
d_gene: TRBD1; abundance: .; j_gene: TRBJ2-1; v_gene: TRBV9; CDR3aa: CASSVGDRGHEQFF; CDR3nt: TGTGCCAGCAGCGTAGGAGACAGGGGGCATGAGCAGTTCTTC
d_gene: .; abundance: many; j_gene: TRBJ2-4; v_gene: TRBV6-1; CDR3aa: CASSEGGTKNIQYF; CDR3nt: TGTGCCAGCAGTGAAGGAGGAACCAAAAACATTCAGTACTTC
d_gene: TRBD2; abundance: many; j_gene: TRBJ2-2; v_gene: TRBV5-1; CDR3aa: CASSPGLAGAGELFF; CDR3nt: TGCGCCAGCAGCCCGGGACTAGCGGGAGCCGGGGAGCTGTTTTTT
d_gene: .; abundance: few; j_gene: TRBJ1-3; v_gene: TRBV14; CDR3aa: CASSRVSSGNTIYF; CDR3nt: TGTGCCAGCAGCCGAGTGAGCTCTGGAAACACCATATATTTT
d_gene: .; abundance: many; j_gene: TRBJ2-7; v_gene: TRBV29-1; CDR3aa: CSVGETAYEQYF; CDR3nt: TGCAGCGTTGGGGAAACCGCGTACGAGCAGTACTTC
d_gene: .; abundance: many; j_gene: TRBJ1-2; v_gene: TRBV6-1; CDR3aa: CASVSEATYGYTF; CDR3nt: TGTGCCAGCGTGAGTGAGGCCACCTATGGCTACACCTTC
d_gene: .; abundance: .; j_gene: TRBJ2-7; v_gene: TRBV7-9; CDR3aa: CASSHLDKDHEQYF; CDR3nt: TGTGCCAGCAGCCACCTTGACAAGGACCACGAGCAGTACTTC
d_gene: .; abundance: many; j_gene: TRBJ2-3; v_gene: TRBV28; CDR3aa: CASSLTGTPQGYF; CDR3nt: TGTGCCAGCAGTTTAACCGGGACTCCCCAGGGGTATTTT
d_gene: .; abundance: many; j_gene: TRBJ2-1; v_gene: TRBV5-1; CDR3aa: CASSFGLNEQFF; CDR3nt: TGCGCCAGCAGCTTCGGTTTGAATGAGCAGTTCTTC
d_gene: .; abundance: many; j_gene: TRBJ2-3; v_gene: TRBV7-2; CDR3aa: CASSSPMGLYAPDTQYF; CDR3nt: TGTGCCAGCAGCTCCCCAATGGGACTTTACGCCCCAGATACGCAGTATTTT